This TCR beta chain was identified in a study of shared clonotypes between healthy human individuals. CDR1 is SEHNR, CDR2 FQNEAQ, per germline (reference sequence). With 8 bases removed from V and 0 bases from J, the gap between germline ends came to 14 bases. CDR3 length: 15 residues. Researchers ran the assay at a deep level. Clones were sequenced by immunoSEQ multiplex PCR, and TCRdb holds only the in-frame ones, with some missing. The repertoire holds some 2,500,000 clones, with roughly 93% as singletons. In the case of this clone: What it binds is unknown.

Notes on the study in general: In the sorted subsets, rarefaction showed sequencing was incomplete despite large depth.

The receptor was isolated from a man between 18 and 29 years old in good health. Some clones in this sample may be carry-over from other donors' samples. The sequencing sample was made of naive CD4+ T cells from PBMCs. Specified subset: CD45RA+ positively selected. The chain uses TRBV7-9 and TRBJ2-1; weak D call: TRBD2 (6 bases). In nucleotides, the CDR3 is TGTGCCAGCGAAGGGGACTTAAGCTCCTACAATGAGCAGTTCTTC. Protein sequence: CASEGDLSSYNEQFF.